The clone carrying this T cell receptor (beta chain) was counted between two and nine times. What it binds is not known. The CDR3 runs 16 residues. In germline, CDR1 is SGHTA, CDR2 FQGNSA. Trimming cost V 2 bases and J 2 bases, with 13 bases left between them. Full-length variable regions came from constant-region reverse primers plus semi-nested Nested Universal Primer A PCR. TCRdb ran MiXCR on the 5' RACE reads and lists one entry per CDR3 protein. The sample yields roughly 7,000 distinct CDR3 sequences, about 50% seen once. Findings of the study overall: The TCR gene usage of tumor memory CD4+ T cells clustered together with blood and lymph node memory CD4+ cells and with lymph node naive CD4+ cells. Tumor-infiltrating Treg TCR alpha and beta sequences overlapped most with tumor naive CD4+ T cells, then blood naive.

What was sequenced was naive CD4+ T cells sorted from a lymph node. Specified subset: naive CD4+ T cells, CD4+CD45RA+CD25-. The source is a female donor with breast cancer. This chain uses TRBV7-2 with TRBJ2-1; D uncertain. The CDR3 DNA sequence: TGTGCCAGCAGCTTACTATCTTCCAGCGCCTACAATGAGCAGTTCTTC. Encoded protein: CASSLLSSSAYNEQFF.